The 6 T cell receptor beta chains given below trace back to one sample, sequenced in a study of PD-1 blockade in mismatch repair-deficient tumors. Assay used: immunoSEQ multiplex PCR; TCRdb lists only in-frame clones, some missing. The repertoire holds approximately 40,000 clones, roughly 83% seen once, with about 20% in the top ten. The material sequenced was peripheral blood, taken 4 weeks after starting pembrolizumab. All receptors come from an adult with mismatch repair-deficient cancer.

The chain carries TRBV28 and TRBJ1-5; D uncertain. The CDR3 has 15 residues. Trimming stripped 7 bases from V and 0 bases from J, with 13 bases between. Per the germline V gene, CDR1 is MDHEN and CDR2 is SYDVKM. The CDR3 reads CASTHLSYSNQPQHF. CDR3 bases: TGTGCCAGCACTCACCTTAGCTATAGCAATCAGCCCCAGCATTTT.

The chain carries TRBV9 and TRBJ2-3; no definite D call. The germline CDR1 and CDR2 sequences are SGDLS and YYNGEE. With 2 bases removed from V and 5 bases from J, the gap between germline ends came to 9 bases. The CDR3 runs to 13 residues. As DNA, the CDR3 is TGTGCCAGCAGCGTTTGGTATGGAGATACGCAGTATTTT. It translates to CASSVWYGDTQYF.

V is TRBV27 and J is TRBJ2-1; D perhaps matches TRBD2 (6 bases). The CDR3 totals 16 residues. In germline, CDR1 is MNHEY, CDR2 SMNVEV (reference sequence). V lost 4 bases to trimming and J lost 0 bases, with 13 bases between them. The CDR3 DNA sequence: TGTGCCAGCAGTTCAAGCGACGGGGGCTCCTACAATGAGCAGTTCTTC. Protein product: CASSSSDGGSYNEQFF.

The chain employs TRBV27 and TRBJ2-3, with 8 bases fitting TRBD2. Germline values: CDR1 MNHEY, CDR2 SMNVEV (reference sequence). The V and J ends lost 5 bases and 7 bases, in that order; junction bases with no gene match: 8. The CDR3 covers 14 residues. The CDR3 loop reads CASSRTSGGNTQYF. The CDR3 DNA reads TGTGCCAGCAGTAGAACTAGCGGAGGTAATACGCAGTATTTT.

This chain uses TRBV5-1 with TRBJ2-2, with D hard to call. Trimming took 1 base from V and 9 from J, leaving 4 bases between them. This CDR3 is 11 amino acids long. From germline, CDR1 is SGHRS and CDR2 YFSETQ. The CDR3 DNA follows: TGCGCCAGCAGCTTGATGCGGGAGCTGTTTTTT. This gives the protein CASSLMRELFF.

The V call is TRBV27, the J call TRBJ2-7; 16 positions agree with TRBD2. The CDR3 extends over 18 amino acids. The V segment lost 2 bases and the J segment 0 bases; nucleotides outside the gene matches: 4. CDR1 MNHEY and CDR2 SMNVEV come from the germline V gene (reference sequence). The CDR3 DNA reads as TGTGCCAGCAGTTTAAAGGGACTAGCGGGAGGGGCCTCCTACGAGCAGTACTTC. Encoded protein: CASSLKGLAGGASYEQYF.